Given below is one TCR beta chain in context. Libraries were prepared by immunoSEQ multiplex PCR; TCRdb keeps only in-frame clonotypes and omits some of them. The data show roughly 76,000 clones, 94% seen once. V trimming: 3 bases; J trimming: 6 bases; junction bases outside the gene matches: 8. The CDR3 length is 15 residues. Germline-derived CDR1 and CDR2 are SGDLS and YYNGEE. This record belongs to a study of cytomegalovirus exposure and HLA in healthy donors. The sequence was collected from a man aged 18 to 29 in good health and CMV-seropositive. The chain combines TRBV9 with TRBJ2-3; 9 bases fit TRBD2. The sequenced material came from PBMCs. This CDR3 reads CASSAPREGLDTQYF. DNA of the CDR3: TGTGCCAGCAGCGCCCCGCGGGAGGGCCTTGATACGCAGTATTTT. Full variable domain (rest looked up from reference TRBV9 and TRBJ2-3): DSGVTQTPKHLITATGQRVTLRCSPRSGDLSVYWYQQSLDQGLQFLIQYYNGEERAKGNILERFSAQQFPDLHSELNLSSLELGDSALYFCASSAPREGLDTQYFGPGTRLTVL.